The TCR beta chain described here comes from a study of T cells in localized non-small cell lung cancer. Whole-study results and caveats: Median detection of top 100 tumor clones in adjacent lung was under 75 clones.

TCRdb keeps only in-frame clones here, not all; method: immunoSEQ multiplex PCR. The sample gives around 36,000 clones, roughly 79% of which show up once; about 7% is in the top ten. On this clone itself: Its target is not known.

The CDR3 has 16 residues. Germline CDR1 SNHLY, CDR2 FYNNEI. V gave up 6 bases and J gave up 6 bases; unmatched junction bases: 11. The chain joins TRBV2 to TRBJ2-1, with TRBD2 matching 10 bases. This TCR came from a male donor older than 55 with stage II lung adenocarcinoma. This specimen consisted of peripheral blood mononuclear cells, obtained before any cancer treatment. CDR3 bases: TGTGCCAGCAGGATGTTCACTAGCGGGGCTAGCAATGAGCAGTTCTTC. This sequence encodes CASRMFTSGASNEQFF.